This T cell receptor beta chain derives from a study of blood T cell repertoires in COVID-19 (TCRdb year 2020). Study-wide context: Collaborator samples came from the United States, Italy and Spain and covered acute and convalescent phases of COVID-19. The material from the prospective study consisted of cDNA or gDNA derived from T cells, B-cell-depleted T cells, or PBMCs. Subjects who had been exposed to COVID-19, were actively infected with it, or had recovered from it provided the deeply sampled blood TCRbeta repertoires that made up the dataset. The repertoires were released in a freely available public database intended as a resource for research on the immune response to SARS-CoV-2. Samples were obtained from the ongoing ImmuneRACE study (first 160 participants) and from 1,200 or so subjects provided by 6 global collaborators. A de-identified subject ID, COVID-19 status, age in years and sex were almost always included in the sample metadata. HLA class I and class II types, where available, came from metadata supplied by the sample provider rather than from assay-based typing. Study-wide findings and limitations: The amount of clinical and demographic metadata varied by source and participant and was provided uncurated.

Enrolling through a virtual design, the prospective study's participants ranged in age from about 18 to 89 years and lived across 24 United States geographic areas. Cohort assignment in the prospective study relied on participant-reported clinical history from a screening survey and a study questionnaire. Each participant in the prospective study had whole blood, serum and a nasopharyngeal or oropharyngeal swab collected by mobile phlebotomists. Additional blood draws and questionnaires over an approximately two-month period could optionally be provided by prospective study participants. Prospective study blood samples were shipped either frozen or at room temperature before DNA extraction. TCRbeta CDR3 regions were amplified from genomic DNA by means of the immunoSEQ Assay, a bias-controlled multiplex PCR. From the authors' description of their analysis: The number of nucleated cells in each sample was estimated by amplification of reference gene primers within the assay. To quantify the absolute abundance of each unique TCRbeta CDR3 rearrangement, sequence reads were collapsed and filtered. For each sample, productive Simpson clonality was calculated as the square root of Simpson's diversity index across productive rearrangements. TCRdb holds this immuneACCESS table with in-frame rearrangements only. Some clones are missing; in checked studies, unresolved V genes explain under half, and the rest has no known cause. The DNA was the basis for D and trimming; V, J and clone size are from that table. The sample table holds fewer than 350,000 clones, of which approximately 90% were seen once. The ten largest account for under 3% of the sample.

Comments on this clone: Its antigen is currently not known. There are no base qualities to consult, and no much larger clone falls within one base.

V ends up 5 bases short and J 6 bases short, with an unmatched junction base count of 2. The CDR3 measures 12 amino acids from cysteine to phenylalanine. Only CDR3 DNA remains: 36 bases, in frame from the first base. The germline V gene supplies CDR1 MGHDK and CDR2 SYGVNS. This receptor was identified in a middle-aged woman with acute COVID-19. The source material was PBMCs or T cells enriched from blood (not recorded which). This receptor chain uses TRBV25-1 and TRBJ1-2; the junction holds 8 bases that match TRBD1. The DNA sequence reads TGTGCCAGCAGTTCAGGGGGCCATGGCTACACCTTC. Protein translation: CASSSGGHGYTF.